The 10 T cell receptor beta chains in this list originate from one sample, sequenced in a study. In TCRdb, the RT-PCR reads were re-called with MiXCR into one record per CDR3 protein. Among about 680,000 distinct CDR3 sequences listed, more than 13% were seen once. The sample taken for sequencing was memory CD4+ T cells from blood. The receptors stem from a female donor in good health, serving as a healthy control.

The sample holds a few counts of this clonotype. The chain has TRBV5-1 and TRBJ2-5; D ambiguous. The germline gives CDR1 SGHRS, CDR2 YFSETQ. Trimming took off 1 base at V and 0 bases at J, with 7 bases between the two ends. This CDR3 has 14 amino acids. CDR3 DNA sequence: TGCGCCAGCAGCTTGCAGGCAAACCAAGAGACCCAGTACTTC. Translating gives CASSLQANQETQYF.

This clonotype has at least ten counts. The CDR3 sequence is CASRLQGESTDTQYF. CDR3 coding DNA: TGTGCCAGCAGACTCCAGGGAGAAAGCACAGATACGCAGTATTTT. The chain employs TRBV6-5 and TRBJ2-3; either TRBD1 or TRBD2 may supply D (5 bases each). This CDR3 has 15 residues. CDR1 and CDR2 from the germline V gene are MNHEY and SVGAGI. With 6 bases removed from V and 0 bases from J, the gap between germline ends came to 13 bases.

This clonotype appeared many times. The V gene is TRBV15, the J gene TRBJ2-3; D remains ambiguous. The ends were cut back, 0 bases at V and 7 bases at J, with 5 bases in the middle. This CDR3 region has 12 residues. CDR1 LNHNV and CDR2 YYDKDF come from the germline V gene (reference sequence). CDR3 DNA: TGTGCCACCAGCAGAGATAGGAATACGCAGTATTTT. This encodes CATSRDRNTQYF. The entire variable domain, with the rest obtained from reference TRBV15 and TRBJ2-3, is as follows: DAMVIQNPRYQVTQFGKPVTLSCSQTLNHNVMYWYQQKSSQAPKLLFHYYDKDFNNEADTPDNFQSRRPNTSFCFLDIRSPGLGDTAMYLCATSRDRNTQYFGPGTRLTVL.

This clonotype showed up just a few times. The chain couples TRBV25-1 to TRBJ1-4; 7 nucleotides agree with TRBD1. V lost 6 bases to trimming and J lost 7 bases; unmatched junction nucleotides: 11. CDR1 is MGHDK and CDR2 is SYGVNS in the germline V gene. CDR3 length equals 15 residues. The DNA for the CDR3 is TGTGCCAGCAGCTCAACAGGGGTCAGGAGTGAAAAACTGTTTTTT. Amino acids: CASSSTGVRSEKLFF.

This clonotype was recorded a few times. The rearrangement links TRBV5-1 to TRBJ1-2; D is possibly TRBD1 (6 bases). The V and J ends lost 4 bases and 2 bases respectively, with 18 bases between them. Germline V gene sequence: CDR1 SGHRS, CDR2 YFSETQ. The CDR3 runs 16 residues. The CDR3 nucleotides are TGCGCCAGCAGCCCCGGACCACGGGGGGCGAACTATGGCTACACCTTC. It codes for CASSPGPRGANYGYTF. Using reference TRBV5-1 and TRBJ1-2 for the parts outside the CDR3, the full variable domain is KAGVTQTPRYLIKTRGQQVTLSCSPISGHRSVSWYQQTPGQGLQFLFEYFSETQRNKGNFPGRFSGRQFSNSRSEMNVSTLELGDSALYLCASSPGPRGANYGYTFGSGTRLTVV.

This clonotype has only a few counts. The chain is built from TRBV9 and TRBJ1-1; D may be TRBD1 (6 bases). The CDR3 loop spans 15 amino acids. Germline assignment: CDR1 SGDLS and CDR2 YYNGEE. Between the trimmed V and J ends, which lost 0 bases and 3 bases, there was a span of 12 bases. CDR3 in DNA: TGTGCCAGCAGCGTAGATGCACACAGGGACACTGAAGCTTTCTTT. Its translation is CASSVDAHRDTEAFF.

About this clonotype: This may come from a read error, since a much larger clone is one base off. This sequence joins TRBV12-3 or TRBV12-4 and TRBJ1-5; TRBD1 might be the D (6 bases). The CDR3 is made up of 16 amino acids. The CDR3 DNA follows: TGTGCCAGCAGTTTTTCTCCGGGGGCGGGCAATAAGCCCCAGCATTTT. Translating gives CASSFSPGAGNKPQHF.

The V call is TRBV20-1, the J call TRBJ1-5; D gene uncertain. Germline-derived CDR1 and CDR2 are DFQATT and SNEGSKA (reference sequence). CDR3 size: 12 residues. The V end lost 6 bases, the J end lost 6 bases, and 12 bases lay between the germline ends. CDR3 sequence: CSAHDGGQPQHF. CDR3 DNA sequence: TGCAGTGCCCACGATGGTGGTCAGCCCCAGCATTTT.

This sequence joins TRBV5-6 and TRBJ2-3; no clear D. V was shortened by 4 bases and J by 2 bases, with 11 bases between the two germline ends. Germline V lookup: CDR1 SGHDT, CDR2 YYEEEE. The CDR3 is 14 residues long. CDR3 protein: CASSRRLITDTQYF. CDR3 DNA sequence: TGTGCCAGCAGCAGGCGTCTGATCACAGATACGCAGTATTTT.

This clonotype was detected a few times. Written as DNA, the CDR3 is TGTGCCAGCAGTTCCGTCACAGGGGGTCTTCAGCCCCAGCATTTT. Translated, it gives CASSSVTGGLQPQHF. The chain links TRBV28 to TRBJ1-5; 8 bases are shared with TRBD1. The CDR3 totals 15 residues. Germline V gene sequence: CDR1 MDHEN, CDR2 SYDVKM. After removal of 4 bases from V and 6 bases from J, the junction contained 8 bases not matched to a gene.